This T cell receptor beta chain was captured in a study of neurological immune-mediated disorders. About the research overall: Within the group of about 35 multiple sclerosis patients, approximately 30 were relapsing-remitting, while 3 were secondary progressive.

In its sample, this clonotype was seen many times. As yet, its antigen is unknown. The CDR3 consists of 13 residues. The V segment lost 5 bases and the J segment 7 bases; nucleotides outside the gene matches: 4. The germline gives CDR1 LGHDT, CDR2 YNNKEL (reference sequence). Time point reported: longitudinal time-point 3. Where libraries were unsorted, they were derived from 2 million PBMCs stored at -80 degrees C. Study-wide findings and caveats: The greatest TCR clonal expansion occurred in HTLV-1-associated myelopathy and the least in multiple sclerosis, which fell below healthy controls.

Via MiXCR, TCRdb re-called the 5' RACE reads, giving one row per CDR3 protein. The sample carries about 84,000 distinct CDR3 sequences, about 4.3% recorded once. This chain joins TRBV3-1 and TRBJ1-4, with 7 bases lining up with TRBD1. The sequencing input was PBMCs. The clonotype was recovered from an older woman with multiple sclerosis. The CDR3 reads CASSRQGGEKLFF. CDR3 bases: TGTGCCAGCAGCAGACAGGGCGGTGAAAAACTGTTTTTT. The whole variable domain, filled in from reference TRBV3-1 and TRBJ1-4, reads DTAVSQTPKYLVTQMGNDKSIKCEQNLGHDTMYWYKQDSKKFLKIMFSYNNKELIINETVPNRFSPKSPDKAHLNLHINSLELGDSAVYFCASSRQGGEKLFFGSGTQLSVL.